These 21 T cell receptor beta chains were all obtained from the same sample, sequenced in a study of blood T cell repertoires in COVID-19. Measured with immunoSEQ multiplex PCR; TCRdb has only the in-frame clones, and not every one. The sample consists of about 58,000 clones, over 75% of them appearing once. Sequenced sample: peripheral blood. These receptors came from a man aged 35-49 years with active COVID-19.

The rearrangement links TRBV19 to TRBJ2-7; 9 bases agree with TRBD2. CDR3 length: 16 residues. Trimming took 3 bases from V and 2 from J; bases not matched to a gene: 8. Germline CDR1 reads LNHDA; CDR2 reads SQIVND (reference sequence). The CDR3, as DNA: TGTGCCAGTAGTATTGAACTAGCGGGTTCGACCTACGAGCAGTACTTC. Its protein is CASSIELAGSTYEQYF.

The chain links TRBV6-5 to TRBJ1-2; a possible D gene is TRBD1 (5 bases). V was shortened by 7 bases and J by 6 bases, with 15 bases between the two germline ends. This CDR3 is built from 13 residues. Germline values: CDR1 MNHEY, CDR2 SVGAGI. The chain's CDR3 is CASTQGLINGYTF. The CDR3 bases are TGTGCCAGCACCCAGGGCCTAATTAATGGCTACACCTTC.

This chain connects TRBV9 to TRBJ2-6, with 7 bases that match TRBD2. The V gene end was trimmed by 0 bases and the J gene end by 4 bases; junction bases not matched to a gene: 13. This CDR3 contains 19 residues. The V gene's germline CDR1 is SGDLS and CDR2 YYNGEE. The DNA of the CDR3 is TGTGCCAGCAGCGTAGTCCCGGTAGCGGGTGGGTCCGGGGCCAACGTCCTGACTTTC. Translating it yields CASSVVPVAGGSGANVLTF.

This chain connects TRBV19 to TRBJ2-1; 10 bases fit TRBD2. The CDR3 contains 16 residues. From germline, CDR1 is LNHDA and CDR2 SQIVND (reference sequence). J was trimmed by 0 bases and V by 7 bases; bases with no gene match: 6. CDR3 amino acids: CASIPSGSGSYNEQFF. CDR3 coding DNA: TGTGCCAGTATCCCTAGCGGGAGCGGCTCCTACAATGAGCAGTTCTTC. The full variable domain, completed using reference TRBV19 and TRBJ2-1, is DGGITQSPKYLFRKEGQNVTLSCEQNLNHDAMYWYRQDPGQGLRLIYYSQIVNDFQKGDIAEGYSVSREKKESFPLTVTSAQKNPTAFYLCASIPSGSGSYNEQFFGPGTRLTVL.

The rearrangement joins TRBV5-1 to TRBJ1-2; D call uncertain. V gave up 4 bases and J gave up 6 bases, with 10 bases separating them. CDR3 length equals 12 residues. CDR1 SGHRS and CDR2 YFSETQ come from the germline V gene. The CDR3 spells CASSRDLDGYTF. In DNA form, the CDR3 reads TGCGCCAGCAGCCGTGACTTGGATGGCTACACCTTC.

J is TRBJ1-2 and V is TRBV4-1; TRBD1 aligns across 8 bases. V shed 3 bases and J 8 bases; nucleotides not matched to a gene: 11. The germline V gene has CDR1 MGHRA and CDR2 YSYEKL. The CDR3 sequence is 15 residues long. The CDR3 reads CASSHAGGRGGGYTF. The CDR3 coding sequence is TGCGCCAGCAGCCACGCAGGGGGCAGGGGTGGAGGCTACACCTTC.

The genes are TRBV5-1 and TRBJ1-2, with D possibly TRBD1 on 6 matching bases. V was shortened by 2 bases and J by 8 bases, with 19 bases between the two germline ends. The CDR3 is 15 residues long. Germline CDR1 reads SGHRS; CDR2 reads YFSETQ. CDR3 nucleotide sequence: TGCGCCAGCAGCTTCCGACAGGCCGACGTGAGGGGCTACACCTTC. It codes for CASSFRQADVRGYTF.

The chain carries TRBV7-2 and TRBJ2-5; D is perhaps TRBD2 (6 bases). With 1 base removed from V and 3 bases from J, the gap between germline ends came to 12 bases. The CDR3 totals 15 residues. Germline assignment: CDR1 SGHTA and CDR2 FQGNSA. This CDR3 reads CASSLGGAGKETQYF. DNA of the CDR3: TGTGCCAGCAGCTTAGGGGGCGCGGGGAAAGAGACCCAGTACTTC.

The genes are TRBV19 and TRBJ1-5, with 9 bases identical to TRBD1. The CDR3 spans 15 residues. The germline V gene has CDR1 LNHDA and CDR2 SQIVND (reference sequence). V gave up 7 bases and J gave up 2 bases; unmatched junction bases: 6. In nucleotides, the CDR3 is TGTGCCAGTACCGAGCGGACAGGGGGCAATCAGCCCCAGCATTTT. Protein: CASTERTGGNQPQHF.

The genes are TRBV15 and TRBJ1-3; a weak D match, TRBD1 (6 bases). This CDR3 has 14 residues. V was cut by 4 bases and J by 4 bases, with 11 bases left in between. Germline lookup yields CDR1 LNHNV and CDR2 YYDKDF (reference sequence). The CDR3 DNA is TGTGCCACCAGCAAGGGGGAGGGAGGAAACACCATATATTTT. It yields the protein CATSKGEGGNTIYF.

The genes are TRBV2 and TRBJ2-1; 7 bases agree with TRBD2. The CDR3 totals 19 residues. Germline CDR1 is SNHLY and CDR2 is FYNNEI. The junction had 17 bases not matched to a gene; V was cut back by 3 bases and J by 3 bases. The CDR3 spells CASSDLGRGRGRLYNEQFF. CDR3 DNA: TGTGCCAGCAGTGATCTAGGAAGGGGACGCGGGAGACTCTACAATGAGCAGTTCTTC.

The rearrangement uses TRBV19 and TRBJ1-2, with TRBD1 as a possible D gene (6 bases). CDR3 length: 15 amino acids. From germline, CDR1 is LNHDA and CDR2 SQIVND (reference sequence). V was clipped by 6 bases and J by 5 bases, with 19 bases between them. This chain's CDR3 is CASRDSRFSGYGYTF. CDR3 DNA: TGTGCCAGTAGGGACAGCCGATTCTCCGGGTATGGCTACACCTTC.

The V call is TRBV4-1, the J call TRBJ2-1; TRBD2 matches at 10 bases. The trim removed 5 bases at V and 5 bases at J, leaving 6 bases unmatched. The length of the CDR3 is 15 residues. The germline V gene encodes CDR1 MGHRA and CDR2 YSYEKL. The CDR3 reads CASSSSGGSHNEQFF. CDR3 nucleotides: TGCGCCAGCAGCTCTAGCGGGGGCTCACACAATGAGCAGTTCTTC.

This clone has just a few counts. The chain uses TRBV2 and TRBJ1-1; weak D call: TRBD1 (6 bases). Trimming left V 3 bases short and J 4 bases short, with 9 bases between. From germline, CDR1 is SNHLY and CDR2 FYNNEI. This CDR3 is built from 13 residues. Here the CDR3 reads CASSDRGFTEAFF. In DNA, the CDR3 is TGTGCCAGCAGTGACAGGGGATTCACTGAAGCTTTCTTT.

This sequence joins TRBV4-1 and TRBJ2-1; TRBD2 is a possible D gene (6 bases). V was trimmed by 1 base and J by 8 bases, leaving 18 bases between them. The CDR3 covers 16 residues. Germline CDR1 is MGHRA and CDR2 is YSYEKL. CDR3 sequence (DNA): TGCGCCAGCAGCCAAGGGGTGTCGGGAGCCTTCGATGAGCAGTTCTTC. Translation gives CASSQGVSGAFDEQFF.

The chain is built from TRBV7-3 and TRBJ1-2, with 7 bases matching TRBD1. This CDR3 contains 15 residues. J lost 5 bases, V lost 0 bases, and 6 bases had no gene match. CDR1 and CDR2 (germline): SGHTA, FQGTGA. The CDR3 sequence is CASSLTAGTVYGYTF. The DNA of the CDR3 is TGTGCCAGCAGCTTAACGGCCGGGACAGTTTATGGCTACACCTTC.

The V gene is TRBV18, the J gene TRBJ2-3; tentatively, D is TRBD1 (6 bases). The length of the CDR3 is 14 residues. The germline gives CDR1 KGHSH, CDR2 LQKENI. V lost 4 bases and J lost 6, with 14 bases in between. Written as DNA, the CDR3 is TGTGCCAGCTCACAGGGACCAGACAGGGATACGCAGTATTTT. Translating it yields CASSQGPDRDTQYF.

Here the CDR3 DNA reads TGTGCCAGCAGGGAGAGACTAGCGGGGGGGTGGGATACGCAGTATTTT. The encoded protein is CASRERLAGGWDTQYF. The chain recombines TRBV28 with TRBJ2-3; 14 bases match TRBD2. The CDR3 extends over 16 amino acids. CDR1 is MDHEN and CDR2 is SYDVKM in the germline V gene. V lost 6 bases, J lost 6 bases, and 8 bases stayed unmatched.

This clone was observed a few times. The J gene is TRBJ2-7, the V gene TRBV7-9, with D perhaps matching TRBD2 (6 bases). Trimming cost V 5 bases and J 0 bases, with 14 bases left between them. This CDR3 is 15 amino acids long. Germline V gene lookup returns CDR1 SEHNR and CDR2 FQNEAQ (reference sequence). The CDR3 coding sequence is TGTGCCAGCAGCCACGGGGCGGGGCTCTCCTACGAGCAGTACTTC. Protein: CASSHGAGLSYEQYF.

The genes are TRBV4-1 and TRBJ2-1; TRBD2 is a possible D gene (6 bases). Germline V gene data show CDR1 as MGHRA and CDR2 as YSYEKL. With 1 base removed from V and 5 bases from J, the gap between germline ends came to 15 bases. The CDR3 contains 16 residues. The CDR3 protein is CASSQVTGDPHNEQFF. The CDR3 region has the DNA TGCGCCAGCAGCCAAGTTACGGGAGATCCTCACAATGAGCAGTTCTTC.

The CDR3: CASSSASGYEQYF. For the CDR3, the DNA is TGTGCCAGCAGCTCTGCTTCAGGTTACGAGCAGTACTTC. The chain recombines TRBV7-9 with TRBJ2-7, with D unclear. The CDR3 runs to 13 residues. Germline CDR1 SEHNR, CDR2 FQNEAQ (reference sequence). The V end was cut by 4 bases, the J end by 4 bases, with 11 bases between.